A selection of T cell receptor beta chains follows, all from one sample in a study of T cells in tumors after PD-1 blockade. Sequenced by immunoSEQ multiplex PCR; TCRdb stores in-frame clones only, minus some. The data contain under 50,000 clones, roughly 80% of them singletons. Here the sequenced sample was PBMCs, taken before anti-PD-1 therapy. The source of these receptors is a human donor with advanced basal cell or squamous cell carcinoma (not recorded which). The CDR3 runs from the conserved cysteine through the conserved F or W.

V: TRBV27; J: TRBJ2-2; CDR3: CASSFRDRVTTGELFF
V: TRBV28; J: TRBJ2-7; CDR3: CASSLRDEQYF
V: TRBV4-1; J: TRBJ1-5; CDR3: CASSQFFYGAQHF
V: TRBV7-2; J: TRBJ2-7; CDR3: CASSPGPPTSEQYF
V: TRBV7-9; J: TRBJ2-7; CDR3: CASSLEGPSEQYF
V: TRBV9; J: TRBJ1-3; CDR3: CASSVVGDTIYF
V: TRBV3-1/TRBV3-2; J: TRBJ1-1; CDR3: CASSQERGGTEAFF
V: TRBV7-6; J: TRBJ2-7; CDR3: CASSLDDYEQYF
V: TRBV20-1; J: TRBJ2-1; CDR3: CSASKDLSINEQFF
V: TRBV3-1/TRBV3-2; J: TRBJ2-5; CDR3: CASSQLSTGGAETQYF
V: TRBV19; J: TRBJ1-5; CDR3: CASSTVGRDQPQHF
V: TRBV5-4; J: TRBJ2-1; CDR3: CASSSLNRGRRNEQFF
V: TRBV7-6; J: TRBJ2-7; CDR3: CASSPQGQYEQYF
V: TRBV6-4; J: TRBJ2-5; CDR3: CASIAGLSETQYF
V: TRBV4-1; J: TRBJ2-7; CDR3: CASSQDGGGYEQYF
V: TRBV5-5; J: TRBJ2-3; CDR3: CASSLSQGWGTDTQYF
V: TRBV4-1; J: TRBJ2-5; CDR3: CASSQERGIEEETQYF
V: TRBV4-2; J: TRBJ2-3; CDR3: CASSHDKRSGGTDTQYF
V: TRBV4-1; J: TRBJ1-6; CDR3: CASTPSSAGYNSPLHF
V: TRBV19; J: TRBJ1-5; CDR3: CATDVAGQPQHF
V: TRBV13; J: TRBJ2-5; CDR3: CASSLRDSQETQYF
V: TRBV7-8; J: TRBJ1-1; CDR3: CASSPLIRVENTEAFF
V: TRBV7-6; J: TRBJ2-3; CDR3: CASSLTAITDTQYF
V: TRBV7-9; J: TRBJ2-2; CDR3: CASSPSTGELFF
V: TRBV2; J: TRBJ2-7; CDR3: CASSGTSGVSYEQYF
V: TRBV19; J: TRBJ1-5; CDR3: CASGDRAFRNQPQHF
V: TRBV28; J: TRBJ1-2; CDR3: CASSSRGYTF
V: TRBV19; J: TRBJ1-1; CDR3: CASISGFNKPEAFF
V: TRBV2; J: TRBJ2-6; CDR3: CASSVHFSGANVLTF
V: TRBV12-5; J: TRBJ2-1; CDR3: CASGLVLEATQFF
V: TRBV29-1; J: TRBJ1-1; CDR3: CSVGEGRTEAFF
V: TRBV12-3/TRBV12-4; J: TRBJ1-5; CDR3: CASRGGPNQPQHF
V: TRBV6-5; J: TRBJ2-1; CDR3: CASKRERVSYNEQFF
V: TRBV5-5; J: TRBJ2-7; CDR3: CASSTLGGERSYEQYF
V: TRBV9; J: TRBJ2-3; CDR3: CASSVYPGAHTDTQYF
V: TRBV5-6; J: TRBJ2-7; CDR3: CASSYGIQGVGYEQYF
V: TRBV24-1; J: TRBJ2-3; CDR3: CATSGGQGPDTQYF
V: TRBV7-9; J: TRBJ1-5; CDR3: CASSRATGRVNQPQHF
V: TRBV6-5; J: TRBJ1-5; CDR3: CASSPGGGNQPQHF
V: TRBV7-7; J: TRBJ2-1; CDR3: CASSPGLAGIDEQFF
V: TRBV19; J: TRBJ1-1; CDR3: CASRINSNLNTEAFF
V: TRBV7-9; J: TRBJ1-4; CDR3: CASTLTLRGNEKLFF
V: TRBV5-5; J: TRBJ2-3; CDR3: CASNRMDIQNTDTQYF
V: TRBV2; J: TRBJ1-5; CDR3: CASRGTRGSNQPQHF
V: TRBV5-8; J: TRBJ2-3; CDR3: CASTSRTDTQYF
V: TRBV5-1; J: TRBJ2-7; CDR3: CASYPGTSWYEQYF
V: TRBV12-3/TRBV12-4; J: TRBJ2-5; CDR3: CASSFTGRETQYF
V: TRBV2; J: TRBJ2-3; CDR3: CASSVGADTQYF
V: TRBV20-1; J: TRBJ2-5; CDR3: CSASGGGSQYF
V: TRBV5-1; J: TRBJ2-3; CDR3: CASSEGGSITDTQYF
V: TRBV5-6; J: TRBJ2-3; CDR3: CASSPTGTDTQYF
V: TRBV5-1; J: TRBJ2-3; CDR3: CASSLGYGTGGGYTDTQYF
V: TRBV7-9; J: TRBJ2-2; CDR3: CASSPGGELFF
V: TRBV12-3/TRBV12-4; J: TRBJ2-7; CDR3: CASSPHDRYEQYF
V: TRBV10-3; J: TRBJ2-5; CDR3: CAISEGPPRETQYF